What follows describes a single T cell receptor (beta chain). CDR3 size: 17 residues. Germline loops: CDR1 SGHRS, CDR2 YFSETQ. Losses at the gene ends were 4 bases for V and 2 bases for J; bases not matched to a gene: 10. Using immunoSEQ multiplex PCR, the repertoire was profiled, and TCRdb retains in-frame clones only, with some absent. The data contain approximately 100,000 clones, about 89% of them seen just once; the ten biggest clones take up 1.5% to 2%. This record comes from a study of T cell changes during pregnancy in multiple sclerosis. The TCR originated in a female donor with multiple sclerosis, enrolled in a pregnancy study. The sequenced sample was peripheral blood, obtained before pregnancy. The chain combines TRBV5-1 with TRBJ1-2, with 11 positions matching TRBD1. Here the CDR3 DNA reads TGCGCCAGCAGCCCAGGGACAGGGGGTAGAGTAAACTATGGCTACACCTTC. Protein sequence: CASSPGTGGRVNYGYTF.